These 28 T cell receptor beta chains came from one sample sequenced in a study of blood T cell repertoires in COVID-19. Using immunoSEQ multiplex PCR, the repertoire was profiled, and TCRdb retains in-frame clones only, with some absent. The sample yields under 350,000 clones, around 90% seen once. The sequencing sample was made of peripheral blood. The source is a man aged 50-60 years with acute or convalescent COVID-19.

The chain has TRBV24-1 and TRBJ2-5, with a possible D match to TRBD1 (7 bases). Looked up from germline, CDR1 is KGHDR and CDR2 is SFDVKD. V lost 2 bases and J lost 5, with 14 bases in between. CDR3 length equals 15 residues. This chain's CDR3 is CATSDSTGAGETQYF. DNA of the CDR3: TGTGCCACCAGTGATTCAACAGGGGCGGGGGAGACCCAGTACTTC.

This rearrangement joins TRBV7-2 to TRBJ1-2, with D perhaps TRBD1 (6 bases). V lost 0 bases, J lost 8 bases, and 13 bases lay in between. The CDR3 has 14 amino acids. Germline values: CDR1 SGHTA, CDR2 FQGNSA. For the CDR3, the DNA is TGTGCCAGCAGCTTAGCGCGGGGGGCGGAGGGCTACACCTTC. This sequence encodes CASSLARGAEGYTF.

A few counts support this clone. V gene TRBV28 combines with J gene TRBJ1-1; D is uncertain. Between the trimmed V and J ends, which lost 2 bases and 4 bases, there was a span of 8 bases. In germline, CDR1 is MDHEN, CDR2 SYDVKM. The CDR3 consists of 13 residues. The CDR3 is CASSLAGFTEAFF. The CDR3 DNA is TGTGCCAGCAGTTTAGCAGGATTCACTGAAGCTTTCTTT. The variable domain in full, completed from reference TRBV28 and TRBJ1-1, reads DVKVTQSSRYLVKRTGEKVFLECVQDMDHENMFWYRQDPGLGLRLIYFSYDVKMKEKGDIPEGYSVSREKKERFSLILESASTNQTSMYLCASSLAGFTEAFFGQGTRLTVV.

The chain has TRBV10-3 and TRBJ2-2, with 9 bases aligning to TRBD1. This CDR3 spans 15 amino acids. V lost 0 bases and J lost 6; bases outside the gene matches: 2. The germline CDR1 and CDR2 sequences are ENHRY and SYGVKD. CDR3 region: CAISESRQGAGELFF. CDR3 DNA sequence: TGTGCCATCAGTGAGTCCCGACAGGGGGCCGGGGAGCTGTTTTTT.

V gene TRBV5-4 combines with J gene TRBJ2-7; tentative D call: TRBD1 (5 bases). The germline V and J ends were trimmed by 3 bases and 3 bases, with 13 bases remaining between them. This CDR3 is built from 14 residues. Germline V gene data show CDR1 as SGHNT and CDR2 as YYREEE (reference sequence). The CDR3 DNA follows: TGTGCCAGCAGCTCCCACCAAAGGGGCTACGAGCAGTACTTC. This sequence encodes CASSSHQRGYEQYF.

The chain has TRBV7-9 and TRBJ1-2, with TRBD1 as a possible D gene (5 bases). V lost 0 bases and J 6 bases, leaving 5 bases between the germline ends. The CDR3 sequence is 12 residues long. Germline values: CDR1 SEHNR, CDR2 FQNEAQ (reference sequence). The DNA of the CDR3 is TGTGCCAGCAGCTTAGCACAGGATGGCTACACCTTC. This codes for CASSLAQDGYTF. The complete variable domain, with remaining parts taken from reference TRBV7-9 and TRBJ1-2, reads DTGVSQNPRHKITKRGQNVTFRCDPISEHNRLYWYRQTLGQGPEFLTYFQNEAQLEKSRLLSDRFSAERPKGSFSTLEIQRTEQGDSAMYLCASSLAQDGYTFGSGTRLTVV.

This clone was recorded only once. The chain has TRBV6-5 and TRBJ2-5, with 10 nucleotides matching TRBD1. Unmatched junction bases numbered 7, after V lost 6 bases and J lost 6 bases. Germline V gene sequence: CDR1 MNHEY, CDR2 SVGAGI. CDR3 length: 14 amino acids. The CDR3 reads CASSDRGPPKTQYF. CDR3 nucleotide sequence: TGTGCCAGCAGCGACAGGGGGCCCCCAAAGACCCAGTACTTC.

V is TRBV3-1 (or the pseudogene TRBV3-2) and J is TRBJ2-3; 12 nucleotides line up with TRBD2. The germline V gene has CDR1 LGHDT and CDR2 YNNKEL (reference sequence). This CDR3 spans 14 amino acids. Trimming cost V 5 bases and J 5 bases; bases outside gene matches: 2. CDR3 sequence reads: CASSLGLAGDTQYF. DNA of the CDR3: TGTGCCAGCAGCTTGGGACTAGCGGGAGATACGCAGTATTTT.

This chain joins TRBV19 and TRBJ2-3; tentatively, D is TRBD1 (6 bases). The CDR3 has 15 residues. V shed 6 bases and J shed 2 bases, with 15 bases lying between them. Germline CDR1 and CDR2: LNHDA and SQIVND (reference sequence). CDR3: CASSDRQIFTDTQYF. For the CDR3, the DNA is TGTGCCAGTAGCGACAGGCAAATATTCACAGATACGCAGTATTTT.

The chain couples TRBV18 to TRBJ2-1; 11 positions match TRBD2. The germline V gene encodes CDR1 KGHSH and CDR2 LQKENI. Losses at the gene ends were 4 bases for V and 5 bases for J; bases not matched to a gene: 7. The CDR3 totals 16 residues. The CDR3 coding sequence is TGTGCCAGCTCACGATATAGCGGGGGGGCTGACAATGAGCAGTTCTTC. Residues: CASSRYSGGADNEQFF.

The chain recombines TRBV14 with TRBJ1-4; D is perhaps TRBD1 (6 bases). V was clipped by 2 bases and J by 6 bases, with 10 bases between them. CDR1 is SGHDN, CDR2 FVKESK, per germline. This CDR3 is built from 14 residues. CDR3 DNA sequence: TGTGCCAGCAGCCAACTACAGGGAGATGAAAAACTGTTTTTT. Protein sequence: CASSQLQGDEKLFF. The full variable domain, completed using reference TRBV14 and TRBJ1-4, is EAGVTQFPSHSVIEKGQTVTLRCDPISGHDNLYWYRRVMGKEIKFLLHFVKESKQDESGMPNNRFLAERTGGTYSTLKVQPAELEDSGVYFCASSQLQGDEKLFFGSGTQLSVL.

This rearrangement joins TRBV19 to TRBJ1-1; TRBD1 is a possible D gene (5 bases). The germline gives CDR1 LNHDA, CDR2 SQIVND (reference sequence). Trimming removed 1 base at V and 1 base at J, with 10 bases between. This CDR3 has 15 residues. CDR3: CASSIGSTANTEAFF. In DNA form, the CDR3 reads TGTGCCAGTAGTATAGGTTCGACAGCGAACACTGAAGCTTTCTTT. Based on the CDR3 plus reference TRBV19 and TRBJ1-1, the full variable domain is DGGITQSPKYLFRKEGQNVTLSCEQNLNHDAMYWYRQDPGQGLRLIYYSQIVNDFQKGDIAEGYSVSREKKESFPLTVTSAQKNPTAFYLCASSIGSTANTEAFFGQGTRLTVV.

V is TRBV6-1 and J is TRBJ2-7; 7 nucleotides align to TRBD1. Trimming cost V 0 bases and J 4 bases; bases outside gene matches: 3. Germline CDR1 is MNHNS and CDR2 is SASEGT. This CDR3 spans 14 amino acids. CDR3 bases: TGTGCCAGCAGTGAAGCGGTCAGGGGGTACGAGCAGTACTTC. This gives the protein CASSEAVRGYEQYF.

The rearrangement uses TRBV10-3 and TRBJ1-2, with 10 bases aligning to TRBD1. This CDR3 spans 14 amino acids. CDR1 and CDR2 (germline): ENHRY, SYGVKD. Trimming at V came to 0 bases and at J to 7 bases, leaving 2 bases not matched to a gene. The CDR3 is CAISESRTGGGYTF. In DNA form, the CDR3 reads TGTGCCATCAGTGAGTCGAGGACAGGGGGTGGCTACACCTTC.

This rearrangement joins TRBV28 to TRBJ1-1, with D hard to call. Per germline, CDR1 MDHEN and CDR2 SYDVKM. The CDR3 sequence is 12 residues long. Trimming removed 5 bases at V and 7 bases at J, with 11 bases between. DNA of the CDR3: TGTGCCAGCAGTATGAACGAGTTTGAAGCTTTCTTT. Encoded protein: CASSMNEFEAFF.

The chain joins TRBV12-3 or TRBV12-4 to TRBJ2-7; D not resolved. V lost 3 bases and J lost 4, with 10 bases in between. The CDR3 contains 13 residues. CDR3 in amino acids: CASSLEQLYEQYF. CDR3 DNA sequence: TGTGCCAGCAGTTTGGAGCAGTTATACGAGCAGTACTTC.

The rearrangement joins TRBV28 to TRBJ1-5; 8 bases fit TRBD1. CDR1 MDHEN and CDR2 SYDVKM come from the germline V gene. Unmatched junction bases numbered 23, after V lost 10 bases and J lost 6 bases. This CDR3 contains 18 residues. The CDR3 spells CATNPPQGANIEGQPQHF. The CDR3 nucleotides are TGTGCCACGAACCCCCCCCAGGGGGCGAATATAGAGGGTCAGCCCCAGCATTTT.

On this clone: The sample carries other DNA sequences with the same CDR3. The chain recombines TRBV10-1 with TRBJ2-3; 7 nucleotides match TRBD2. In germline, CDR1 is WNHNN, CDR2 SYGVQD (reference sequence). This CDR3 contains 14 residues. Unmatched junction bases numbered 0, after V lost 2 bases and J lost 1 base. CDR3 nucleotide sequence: TGCGCCAGCAGTGAGGGGGGGGGCACAGATACGCAGTATTTT. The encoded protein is CASSEGGGTDTQYF.

The DNA for the CDR3 is TGTGCCAGCAGCTGGACAGTTAGCAATCAGCCCCAGCATTTT. It codes for CASSWTVSNQPQHF. V usage is TRBV5-5 and J usage is TRBJ1-5, with a possible D match to TRBD1 (6 bases). This CDR3 contains 14 residues. Trimming took 3 bases from V and 0 from J, leaving 7 bases between them. The V gene's germline CDR1 is SGHKS and CDR2 YYEKEE (reference sequence).

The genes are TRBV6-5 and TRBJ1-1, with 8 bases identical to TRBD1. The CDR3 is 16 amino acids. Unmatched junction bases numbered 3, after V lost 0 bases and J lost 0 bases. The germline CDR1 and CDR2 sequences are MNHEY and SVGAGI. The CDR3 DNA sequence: TGTGCCAGCAGTTACTCGACAGGGGAACTGAACACTGAAGCTTTCTTT. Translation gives CASSYSTGELNTEAFF.

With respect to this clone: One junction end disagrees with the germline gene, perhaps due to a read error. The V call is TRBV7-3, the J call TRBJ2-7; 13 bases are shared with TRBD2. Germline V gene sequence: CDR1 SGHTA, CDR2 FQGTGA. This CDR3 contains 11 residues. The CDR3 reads CASSPLAGGKF. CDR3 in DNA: TGTGCCAGCAGCCCACTAGCGGGGGGGAAGTTC.

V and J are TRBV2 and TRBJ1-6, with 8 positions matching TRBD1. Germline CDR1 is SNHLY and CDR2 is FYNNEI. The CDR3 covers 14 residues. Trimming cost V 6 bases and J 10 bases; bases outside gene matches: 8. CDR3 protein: CASSPGTGGSPLHF. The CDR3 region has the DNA TGTGCCAGCAGCCCCGGGACAGGCGGATCACCCCTCCACTTT.

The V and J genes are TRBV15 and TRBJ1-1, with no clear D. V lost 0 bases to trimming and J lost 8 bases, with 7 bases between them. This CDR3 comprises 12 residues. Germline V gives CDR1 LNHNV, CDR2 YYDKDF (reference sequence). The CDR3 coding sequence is TGTGCCACCAGCAGAGATCGGAGAGAAGCTTTCTTT. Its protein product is CATSRDRREAFF. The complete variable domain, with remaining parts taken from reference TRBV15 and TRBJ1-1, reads DAMVIQNPRYQVTQFGKPVTLSCSQTLNHNVMYWYQQKSSQAPKLLFHYYDKDFNNEADTPDNFQSRRPNTSFCFLDIRSPGLGDTAMYLCATSRDRREAFFGQGTRLTVV.

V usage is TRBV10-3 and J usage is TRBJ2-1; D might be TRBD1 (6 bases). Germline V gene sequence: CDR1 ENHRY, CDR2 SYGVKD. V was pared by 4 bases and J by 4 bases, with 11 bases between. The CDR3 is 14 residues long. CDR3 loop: CAISVGTPYNEQFF. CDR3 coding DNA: TGTGCCATCAGTGTCGGGACACCTTACAATGAGCAGTTCTTC.

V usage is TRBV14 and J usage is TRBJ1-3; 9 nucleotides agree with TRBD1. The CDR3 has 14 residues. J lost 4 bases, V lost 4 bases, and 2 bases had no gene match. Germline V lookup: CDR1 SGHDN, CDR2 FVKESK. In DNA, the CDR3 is TGTGCCAGCAGCCGGACAGGGGAAGGAAACACCATATATTTT. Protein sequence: CASSRTGEGNTIYF.

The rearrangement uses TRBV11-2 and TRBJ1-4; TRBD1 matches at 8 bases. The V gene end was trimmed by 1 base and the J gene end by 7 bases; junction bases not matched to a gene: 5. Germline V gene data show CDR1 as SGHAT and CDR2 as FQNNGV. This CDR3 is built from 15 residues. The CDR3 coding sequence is TGTGCCAGCAGCTTAGTGGCAGGGGGCGGTGAAAAACTGTTTTTT. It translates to CASSLVAGGGEKLFF.

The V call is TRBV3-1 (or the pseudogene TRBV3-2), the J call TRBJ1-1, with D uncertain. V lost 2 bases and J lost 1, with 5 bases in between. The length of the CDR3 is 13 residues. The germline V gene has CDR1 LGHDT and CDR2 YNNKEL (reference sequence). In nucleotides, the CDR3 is TGTGCCAGCAGCCAAACAGCGAACACTGAAGCTTTCTTT. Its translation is CASSQTANTEAFF.

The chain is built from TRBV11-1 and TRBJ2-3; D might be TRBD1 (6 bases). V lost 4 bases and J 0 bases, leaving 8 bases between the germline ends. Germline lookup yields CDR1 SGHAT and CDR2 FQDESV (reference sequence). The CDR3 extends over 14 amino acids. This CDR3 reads CASSSQGSTDTQYF. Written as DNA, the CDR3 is TGTGCCAGCAGCTCACAGGGTAGCACAGATACGCAGTATTTT.